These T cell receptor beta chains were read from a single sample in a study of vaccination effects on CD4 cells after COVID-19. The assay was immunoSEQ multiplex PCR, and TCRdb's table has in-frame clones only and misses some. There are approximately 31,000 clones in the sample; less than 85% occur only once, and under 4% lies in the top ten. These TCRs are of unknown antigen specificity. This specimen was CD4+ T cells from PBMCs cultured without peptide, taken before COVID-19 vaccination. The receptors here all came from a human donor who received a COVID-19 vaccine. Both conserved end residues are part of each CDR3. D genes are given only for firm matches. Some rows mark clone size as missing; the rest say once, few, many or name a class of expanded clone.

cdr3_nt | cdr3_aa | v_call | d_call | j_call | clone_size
TGTGCCAGCAGCCTGGTGGCCCCGAATTCCGCAGAGACCCAGTACTTC | CASSLVAPNSAETQYF | TRBV11-2 | NA | TRBJ2-5 | once
TGTGCCAGCAGCTTGGAGGGACAGGACTTCTCCTACGAGCAGTACTTC | CASSLEGQDFSYEQYF | TRBV5-4 | TRBD1 | TRBJ2-7 | NA
TGTGCCAGTAGTATTTACTCAGGAGCCCAAGCTTTCTTT | CASSIYSGAQAFF | TRBV19 | NA | TRBJ1-1 | NA
TGTGCCAGCTCACCGACGGTCGGGGAGACCCAGTACTTC | CASSPTVGETQYF | TRBV18 | NA | TRBJ2-5 | NA
TGTGCCATCAGTGGCGGGCAGGGGGGTACCACAGATACGCAGTATTTT | CAISGGQGGTTDTQYF | TRBV10-3 | NA | TRBJ2-3 | NA
TGTGCCAGCAGCTTGAATCTAGCGGGCGGATGGAACGAGCAGTACTTC | CASSLNLAGGWNEQYF | TRBV5-4 | TRBD2 | TRBJ2-7 | NA
TGTGCCAGTAGTCGCCAGGGGTTGAACACCGGGGAGCTGTTTTTT | CASSRQGLNTGELFF | TRBV19 | NA | TRBJ2-2 | few
TGTGCCAGCAGCCAATTCGGTTACACTGAAGCTTTCTTT | CASSQFGYTEAFF | TRBV3-1/TRBV3-2 | NA | TRBJ1-1 | NA
TGCGCCAGCAGGGGTGGATTGGGGGACACCGGGGAGCTGTTTTTT | CASRGGLGDTGELFF | TRBV10-1 | NA | TRBJ2-2 | NA
TGTGCCAGTCTCGGGGCCAATAGCAATCAGCCCCAGCATTTT | CASLGANSNQPQHF | TRBV2 | NA | TRBJ1-5 | NA
TGTGCCAGCAGCCCCTGGGGGGGCAGCCGCCTTGAAGCTTTCTTT | CASSPWGGSRLEAFF | TRBV7-9 | NA | TRBJ1-1 | NA
TGTGCCAGTAGTATAGCCCCTTCGGGATCCGCCTACGAGCAGTACTTC | CASSIAPSGSAYEQYF | TRBV19 | NA | TRBJ2-7 | NA
TGCGCCAGCAGCTTGGGAATGCGGACAGGGAAAGAGACCCAGTACTTC | CASSLGMRTGKETQYF | TRBV5-1 | TRBD1 | TRBJ2-5 | NA
TGTGCCAGCAGCTTAGGGTCGGCCGGGGAGCTGTTTTTT | CASSLGSAGELFF | TRBV7-6 | NA | TRBJ2-2 | few
TGTGCCAGCAGCTTTATGACCACAGATACGCAGTATTTT | CASSFMTTDTQYF | TRBV11-3 | NA | TRBJ2-3 | NA
TGTGCCAGCAGTTCGCAGGGTTCCGGGGAGCTGTTTTTT | CASSSQGSGELFF | TRBV12-3/TRBV12-4 | NA | TRBJ2-2 | NA
TGCGCCAGCAGCCAAGTAGGGACAGGCCAGAGAAACACCATATATTTT | CASSQVGTGQRNTIYF | TRBV4-1 | TRBD1 | TRBJ1-3 | once
TGTGCCAGTAGTGCACTAGCGGGAGGAGTAGCCTACGAGCAGTACTTC | CASSALAGGVAYEQYF | TRBV19 | TRBD2 | TRBJ2-7 | NA
TGTGCCAGCAGCAGTGGGCGTCCCATTTGGCATCATCAGCCCCAGCATTTT | CASSSGRPIWHHQPQHF | TRBV3-1/TRBV3-2 | NA | TRBJ1-5 | few
TGTGCCAGCAGTACGCGGACCCTGGGAACTAATGAAAAACTGTTTTTT | CASSTRTLGTNEKLFF | TRBV2 | NA | TRBJ1-4 | few
TGTGCCAGCTTGACTACCCCCAAAGAGACCCAGTACTTC | CASLTTPKETQYF | TRBV2 | NA | TRBJ2-5 | NA
TGTGCCAGCAGTGGTGGACAGGGCGTTAATTCACCCCTCCACTTT | CASSGGQGVNSPLHF | TRBV2 | TRBD1 | TRBJ1-6 | NA
TGTGCCAGCAGTGGGGGGGCAGGGAAACTATATGACTACACCTTC | CASSGGAGKLYDYTF | TRBV2 | NA | TRBJ1-2 | NA
TGTGCCAGCACGCGGTTAAGCTATGGCTACACCTTC | CASTRLSYGYTF | TRBV6-5 | NA | TRBJ1-2 | NA
TGTGCCAGCAGGGAGCTAGCGAGCACCGGGGAGCTGTTTTTT | CASRELASTGELFF | TRBV2 | NA | TRBJ2-2 | NA
TGTGCCAGCAGCTCCCGGGACAGGGGTATGCTACAGTACTTC | CASSSRDRGMLQYF | TRBV7-9 | TRBD1 | TRBJ2-7 | NA
TGCGCCAGCAGGTCTGGCGGTGCCAAATTCCGCACAGATACGCAGTATTTT | CASRSGGAKFRTDTQYF | TRBV4-1 | NA | TRBJ2-3 | few
TGTGCCAGCAGCAGGGATTCCTCACCCCTCCACTTT | CASSRDSSPLHF | TRBV5-6 | NA | TRBJ1-6 | few
TGCAGCGTTCAAGTTGCCCGATGGGGCTACACCTTC | CSVQVARWGYTF | TRBV29-1 | NA | TRBJ1-2 | NA
TGTGCCAGCAGCATGAGCGGGTTCTCCTACGAGCAGTACTTC | CASSMSGFSYEQYF | TRBV9 | NA | TRBJ2-7 | few
TGCGCCAGCAGCCAAGAACTGGGAGCGGGGCTGACCTCCTACAATGAGCAGTTCTTC | CASSQELGAGLTSYNEQFF | TRBV4-1 | TRBD2 | TRBJ2-1 | few
TGCGCCAGCAGTGAGAGCAATCAGCCCCAGCATTTT | CASSESNQPQHF | TRBV10-1 | NA | TRBJ1-5 | few
TGTGCCAGCAGCCTCGTAAATAGCGGGGTGCCCGGGGAGCTGTTTTTT | CASSLVNSGVPGELFF | TRBV7-6 | TRBD2 | TRBJ2-2 | once
TGTGCCAGCAGTTTAGGACACAGGGAGGTCCAGTTCTTC | CASSLGHREVQFF | TRBV12-3/TRBV12-4 | NA | TRBJ2-1 | NA
TGTGCCAGCAGTCCCCACCTCGACAGGGAGCATGGCTACACCTTC | CASSPHLDREHGYTF | TRBV27 | TRBD1 | TRBJ1-2 | NA
TGTGCCAGCAGTCGACGGAGCTCTGGAAACACCATATATTTT | CASSRRSSGNTIYF | TRBV6-5 | NA | TRBJ1-3 | NA
TGTGCCAGTAATCCAGCAGTGGGAGCCTACGAGCAGTACTTC | CASNPAVGAYEQYF | TRBV19 | NA | TRBJ2-7 | NA
TGCGCCAGCAGCTTGGTTTTTGGGACGACGGACTATGGCTACACCTTC | CASSLVFGTTDYGYTF | TRBV5-1 | NA | TRBJ1-2 | few
TGTGCCAGCAGCTTGTGGGTTAGGACTAGCACAGATACGCAGTATTTT | CASSLWVRTSTDTQYF | TRBV5-6 | NA | TRBJ2-3 | once
TGTGCCACCAGTGATTGGGTTTCCAATGAGCAGTTCTTC | CATSDWVSNEQFF | TRBV24-1 | NA | TRBJ2-1 | NA
TGTGCCAGCAGCTTTGGACAGGGCACTGGAAACACCATATATTTT | CASSFGQGTGNTIYF | TRBV5-6 | TRBD1 | TRBJ1-3 | NA
TGTGCCAGTAGTAACGTTGAGGGGATCTATGGCTACACCTTC | CASSNVEGIYGYTF | TRBV19 | NA | TRBJ1-2 | NA
TGCGCCAGCAGCTGGGGTGGTTCGAACACCGGGGAGCTGTTTTTT | CASSWGGSNTGELFF | TRBV5-1 | NA | TRBJ2-2 | NA
TGTGCCAGCAGCCCTATGATAGAGCAGTACTTC | CASSPMIEQYF | TRBV7-2 | NA | TRBJ2-7 | few
TGTGCCAGCAGTCCCGGGGGCTTGGCGGGAAACACCATATATTTT | CASSPGGLAGNTIYF | TRBV25-1 | NA | TRBJ1-3 | NA
TGCGCCAGCAGCTTGGAAGTCTCTCCCATTTATGCGCAGTATTTT | CASSLEVSPIYAQYF | TRBV5-1 | NA | TRBJ2-3 | NA
TGTGCCAGCAGCGTTCCGGCGCCTAGCACAGATACGCAGTATTTT | CASSVPAPSTDTQYF | TRBV5-4 | NA | TRBJ2-3 | NA
TGTGCCAGCAGCCTACAGCAGGATAACTATGGCTACACCTTC | CASSLQQDNYGYTF | TRBV7-2 | NA | TRBJ1-2 | NA